Below, 6 T cell receptor beta chains from the same sample are listed, as sequenced in a study of cytomegalovirus exposure and HLA in healthy donors. PCR used 60 Vbeta primers and 13 Jbeta primers. Produced via immunoSEQ multiplex PCR; TCRdb's table is partial and in-frame only. The repertoire holds approximately 150,000 clones, with 64% as singletons. The source material was PBMCs. The receptors were sampled from a woman between 25 and 40 years old in good health and CMV-seropositive.

V usage is TRBV7-9 and J usage is TRBJ2-2; the D gene is possibly TRBD1 (6 bases). Germline V gives CDR1 SEHNR, CDR2 FQNEAQ (reference sequence). V was shortened by 4 bases and J by 6 bases, with 15 bases between the two germline ends. There are 15 residues in the CDR3. CDR3 protein: CASSWGRPGAGELFF. Written as DNA, the CDR3 is TGTGCCAGCAGCTGGGGTCGCCCAGGGGCCGGGGAGCTGTTTTTT.

This clone is termed medium-sized (0.01 to 0.1%). J is TRBJ1-1 and V is TRBV6-4; 8 nucleotides line up with TRBD1. The germline V gene encodes CDR1 MRHNA and CDR2 SNTAGT. The length of the CDR3 is 14 residues. V dropped 7 bases and J dropped 6; count of bases not matched to a gene: 10. In nucleotides, the CDR3 is TGTGCCAGCACCGTGGACAGGGAAGGTTCTGAAGCTTTCTTT. It specifies CASTVDREGSEAFF.

The chain is built from TRBV6-1 and TRBJ1-2, with 8 nucleotides matching TRBD1. Germline V gives CDR1 MNHNS, CDR2 SASEGT. J gave up 3 bases and V 7 bases, and 10 bases lay outside the gene matches. This CDR3 has 15 amino acids. The CDR3 region has the DNA TGTGCCAGCAATCGGTTCCAGGGGGCCGACTATGGCTACACCTTC. This codes for CASNRFQGADYGYTF.

The chain combines TRBV5-4 with TRBJ1-2; D is unresolved. This CDR3 region has 17 residues. The V gene's germline CDR1 is SGHNT and CDR2 YYREEE (reference sequence). Trimming cost V 3 bases and J 3 bases, with 21 bases left between them. The CDR3 nucleotides read TGTGCCAGCAGCTCGGGCGGCGGGCTATTAGGAGACTATGGCTACACCTTC. Protein: CASSSGGGLLGDYGYTF.

This clone was counted only a few times. The chain is built from TRBV18 and TRBJ1-2, with D possibly matching TRBD1 (6 bases). Trimming took off 3 bases at V and 5 bases at J, with 13 bases between the two ends. Germline V gene data show CDR1 as KGHSH and CDR2 as LQKENI. The length of the CDR3 is 14 residues. The chain's CDR3 is CASSPQRQEYGYTF. The CDR3 DNA follows: TGTGCCAGCTCACCGCAGCGACAGGAATATGGCTACACCTTC.

This chain links TRBV4-1 with TRBJ2-1; 9 bases align to TRBD2. CDR1 and CDR2 from the germline V gene are MGHRA and YSYEKL. V gave up 0 bases and J gave up 0 bases; unmatched junction bases: 6. The CDR3 totals 18 residues. The DNA of the CDR3 is TGCGCCAGCAGCCAAGATGGTCTAGCGGGATCCTCCTACAATGAGCAGTTCTTC. Amino acid sequence: CASSQDGLAGSSYNEQFF.